The sequence of this TCR beta chain was determined in a study of CD8+ T cells in alopecia areata. Whole-study findings and limits: Relative to normal scalp, lesional scalp, especially alopecia totalis/universalis, showed higher clonality. Unlike in mice, where it was clearer, TCR sharing across patients was less clear, possibly HLA-related.

A handful of patients' CD4+ populations were sorted into CD25+CD127- cells. The investigators collected lesional scalp punch biopsies and peripheral blood from alopecia areata patients. This CDR3 is 15 amino acids long. Trimming removed 6 bases from V and 0 bases from J, with 15 bases in between. Germline V lookup: CDR1 SGHRS, CDR2 YFSETQ. This clone was seen only once. Its target is unknown. Isolated RNA was reverse transcribed into cDNA used as the sequencing template. The method was immunoSEQ multiplex PCR; TCRdb's version includes in-frame clones alone and lacks a portion of them. The sample contains roughly 14,000 clones, around 60% of which appear only once.

The receptor comes from a human donor with alopecia areata. The chain has TRBV5-1 and TRBJ1-1; a weak D match, TRBD1 (5 bases). The sequenced sample consisted of CD4+ Tregs sorted from blood. CDR3 loop: CASTQGPGMNTEAFF. The CDR3 DNA sequence: TGCGCCAGCACCCAGGGACCCGGGATGAACACTGAAGCTTTCTTT.